The sequence of this TCR beta chain was determined in a study of shared clonotypes between healthy human individuals. Study-wide context: Donors had three CD4 naive, three CD4 memory, two CD8 naive and one CD8 memory plate apiece.

Worth noting for this clone: The antigen is undetermined.

The repertoire was sequenced with immunoSEQ multiplex PCR; TCRdb's copy has only in-frame clones and lacks some. The repertoire holds 600,000 to 700,000 clones, with more than 70% as singletons. Findings and caveats of the study: Since donors were few, the genetic and exposure-history diversity represented was limited.

The sequence was obtained from a young woman in good health. Sequenced input: memory CD4+ T cells sorted from blood. Subset meaning: CD45RA-negative fraction.

CDR3 nucleotides: TGTGCCTGGGCACTAACCGGGACAGAAACCGGGGAGCTGTTTTTT. It specifies CAWALTGTETGELFF. V usage is TRBV30 and J usage is TRBJ2-2; 7 nucleotides match TRBD1. Per the germline V gene, CDR1 is GTSNPN and CDR2 is SVGIG (reference sequence). CDR3 length equals 15 residues. V lost 5 bases, J lost 5 bases, and 11 bases stayed unmatched.